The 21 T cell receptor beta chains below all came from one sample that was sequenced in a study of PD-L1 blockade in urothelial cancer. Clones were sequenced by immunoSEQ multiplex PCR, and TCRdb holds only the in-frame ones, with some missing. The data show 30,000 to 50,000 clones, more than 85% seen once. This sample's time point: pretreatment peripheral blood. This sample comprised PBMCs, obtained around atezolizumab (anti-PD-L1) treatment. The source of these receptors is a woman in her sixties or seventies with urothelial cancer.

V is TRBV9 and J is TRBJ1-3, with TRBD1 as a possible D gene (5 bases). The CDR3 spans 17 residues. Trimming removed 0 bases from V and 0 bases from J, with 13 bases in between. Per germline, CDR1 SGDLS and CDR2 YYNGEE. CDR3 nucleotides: TGTGCCAGCAGCGTAGGGTTGGGGGGATTCTCTGGAAACACCATATATTTT. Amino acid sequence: CASSVGLGGFSGNTIYF.

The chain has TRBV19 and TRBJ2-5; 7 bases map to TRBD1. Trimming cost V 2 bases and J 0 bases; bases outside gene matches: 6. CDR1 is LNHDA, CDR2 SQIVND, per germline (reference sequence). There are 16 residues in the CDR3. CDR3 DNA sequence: TGTGCCAGTAGTATAAGGGGGCGAGAGTACCAAGAGACCCAGTACTTC. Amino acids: CASSIRGREYQETQYF. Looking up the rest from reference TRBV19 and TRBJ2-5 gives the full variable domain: DGGITQSPKYLFRKEGQNVTLSCEQNLNHDAMYWYRQDPGQGLRLIYYSQIVNDFQKGDIAEGYSVSREKKESFPLTVTSAQKNPTAFYLCASSIRGREYQETQYFGPGTRLLVL.

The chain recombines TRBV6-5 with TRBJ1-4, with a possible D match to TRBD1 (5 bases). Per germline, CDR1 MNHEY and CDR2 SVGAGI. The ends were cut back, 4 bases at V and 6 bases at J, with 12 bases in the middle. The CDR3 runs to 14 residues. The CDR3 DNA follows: TGTGCCAGCAGTTCCACAGGCAGAGATGAAAAACTGTTTTTT. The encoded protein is CASSSTGRDEKLFF.

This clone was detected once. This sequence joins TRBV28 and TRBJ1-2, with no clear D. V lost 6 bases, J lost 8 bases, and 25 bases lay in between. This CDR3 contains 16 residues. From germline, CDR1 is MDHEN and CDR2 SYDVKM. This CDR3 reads CASRERTLVSLRGYTF. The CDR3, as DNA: TGTGCCAGCAGAGAGCGGACCCTGGTTTCTCTGCGCGGCTACACCTTC.

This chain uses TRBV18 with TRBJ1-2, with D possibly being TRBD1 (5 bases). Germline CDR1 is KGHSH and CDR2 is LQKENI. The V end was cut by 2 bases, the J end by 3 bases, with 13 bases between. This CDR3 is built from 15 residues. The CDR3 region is CASSPGAGPHYGYTF. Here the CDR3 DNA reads TGTGCCAGCTCACCAGGAGCAGGGCCCCACTATGGCTACACCTTC.

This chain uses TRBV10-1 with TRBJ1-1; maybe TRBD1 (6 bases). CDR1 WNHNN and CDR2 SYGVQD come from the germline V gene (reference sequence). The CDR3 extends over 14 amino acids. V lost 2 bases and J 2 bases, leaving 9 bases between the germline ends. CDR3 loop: CASSEEGENTEAFF. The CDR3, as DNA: TGCGCCAGCAGTGAGGAGGGGGAAAACACTGAAGCTTTCTTT.

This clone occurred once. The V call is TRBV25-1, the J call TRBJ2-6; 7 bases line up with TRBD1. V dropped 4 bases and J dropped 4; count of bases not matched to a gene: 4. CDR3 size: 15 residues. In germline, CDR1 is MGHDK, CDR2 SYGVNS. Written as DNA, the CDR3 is TGTGCCAGCAGTGTACAGGGGCGAGGGGCCAACGTCCTGACTTTC. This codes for CASSVQGRGANVLTF.

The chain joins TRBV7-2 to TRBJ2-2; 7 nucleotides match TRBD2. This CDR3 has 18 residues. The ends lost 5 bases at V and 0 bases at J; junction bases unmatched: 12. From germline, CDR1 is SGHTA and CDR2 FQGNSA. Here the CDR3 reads CASSPRRSSGPNTGELFF. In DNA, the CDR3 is TGTGCCAGCAGCCCTCGGCGGTCTAGCGGCCCGAACACCGGGGAGCTGTTTTTT.

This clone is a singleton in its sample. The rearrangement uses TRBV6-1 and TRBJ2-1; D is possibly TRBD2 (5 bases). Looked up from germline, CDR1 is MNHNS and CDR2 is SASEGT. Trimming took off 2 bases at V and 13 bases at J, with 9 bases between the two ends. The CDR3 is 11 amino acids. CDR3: CASSESGRQFF. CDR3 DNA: TGTGCCAGCAGTGAATCGGGGAGACAGTTCTTC.

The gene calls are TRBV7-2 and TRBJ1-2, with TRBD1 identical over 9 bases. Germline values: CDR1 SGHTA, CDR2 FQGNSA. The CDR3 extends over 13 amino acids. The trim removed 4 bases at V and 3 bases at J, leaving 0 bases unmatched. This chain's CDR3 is CASSWDRDYGYTF. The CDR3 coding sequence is TGTGCCAGCAGCTGGGACAGGGACTATGGCTACACCTTC.

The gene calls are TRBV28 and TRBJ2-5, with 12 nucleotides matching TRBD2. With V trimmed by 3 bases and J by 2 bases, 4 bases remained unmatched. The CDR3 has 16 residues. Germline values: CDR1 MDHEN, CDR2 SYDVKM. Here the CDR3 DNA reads TGTGCCAGCAGTTTCAATGGACTAGCGGGACAAGAGACCCAGTACTTC. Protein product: CASSFNGLAGQETQYF.

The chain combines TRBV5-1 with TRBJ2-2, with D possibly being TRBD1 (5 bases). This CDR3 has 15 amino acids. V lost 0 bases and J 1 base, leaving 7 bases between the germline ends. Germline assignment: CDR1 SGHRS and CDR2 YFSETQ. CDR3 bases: TGCGCCAGCAGCTTGGCCGGACAGAACACCGGGGAGCTGTTTTTT. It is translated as CASSLAGQNTGELFF.

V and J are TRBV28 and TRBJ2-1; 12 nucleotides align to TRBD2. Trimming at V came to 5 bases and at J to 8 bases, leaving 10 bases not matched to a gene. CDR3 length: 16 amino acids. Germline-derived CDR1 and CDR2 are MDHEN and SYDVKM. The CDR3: CASSIPTSGSEDEQFF. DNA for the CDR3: TGTGCCAGCAGTATCCCGACTAGCGGGAGTGAAGATGAGCAGTTCTTC.

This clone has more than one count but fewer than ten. The CDR3 DNA sequence: TGTGCCAGCAGTTCTCCCCACGAGCAGTACTTC. Residues: CASSSPHEQYF. The V gene is TRBV28, the J gene TRBJ2-7; no reliable D call. Trimming left V 4 bases short and J 5 bases short, with 6 bases between. The germline V gene has CDR1 MDHEN and CDR2 SYDVKM. The CDR3 spans 11 residues.

CDR3 protein: CASSSGLAGTDTQYF. As DNA, the CDR3 is TGTGCCAGCAGTTCGGGACTAGCGGGCACAGATACGCAGTATTTT. The chain links TRBV27 to TRBJ2-3; 11 bases align to TRBD2. The V and J ends lost 4 bases and 1 base, in that order; junction bases with no gene match: 1. Germline-derived CDR1 and CDR2 are MNHEY and SMNVEV (reference sequence). The CDR3 is 15 amino acids.

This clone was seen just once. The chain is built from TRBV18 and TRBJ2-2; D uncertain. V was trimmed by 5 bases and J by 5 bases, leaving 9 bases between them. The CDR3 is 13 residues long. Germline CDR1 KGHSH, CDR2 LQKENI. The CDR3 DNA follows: TGTGCCAGCTCATCACGAGAGACCGGGGAGCTGTTTTTT. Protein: CASSSRETGELFF.

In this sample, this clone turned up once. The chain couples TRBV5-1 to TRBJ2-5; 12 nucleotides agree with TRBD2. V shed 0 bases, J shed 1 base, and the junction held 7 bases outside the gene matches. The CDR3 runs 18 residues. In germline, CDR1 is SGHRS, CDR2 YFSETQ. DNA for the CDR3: TGCGCCAGCAGCTTGGCCTTAGGACTAGCGGGAATCCAAGAGACCCAGTACTTC. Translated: CASSLALGLAGIQETQYF.

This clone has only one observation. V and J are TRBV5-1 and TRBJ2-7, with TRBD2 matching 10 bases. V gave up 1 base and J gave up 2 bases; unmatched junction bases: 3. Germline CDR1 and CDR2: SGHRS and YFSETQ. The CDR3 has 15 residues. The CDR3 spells CASSLSTSGTYEQYF. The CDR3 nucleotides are TGCGCCAGCAGCTTGTCAACTAGCGGGACCTACGAGCAGTACTTC.

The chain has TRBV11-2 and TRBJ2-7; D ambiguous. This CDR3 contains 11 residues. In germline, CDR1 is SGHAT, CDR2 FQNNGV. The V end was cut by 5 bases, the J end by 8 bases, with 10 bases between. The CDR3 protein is CASSRFGKQYF. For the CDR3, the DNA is TGTGCCAGCAGCCGCTTTGGCAAGCAGTACTTC.

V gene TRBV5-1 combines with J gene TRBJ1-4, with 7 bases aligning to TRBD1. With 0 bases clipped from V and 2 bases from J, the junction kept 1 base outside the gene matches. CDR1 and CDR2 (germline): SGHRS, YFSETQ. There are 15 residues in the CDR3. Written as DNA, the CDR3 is TGCGCCAGCAGCTTGGAGGGGGCCACTAATGAAAAACTGTTTTTT. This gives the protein CASSLEGATNEKLFF. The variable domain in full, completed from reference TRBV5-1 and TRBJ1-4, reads KAGVTQTPRYLIKTRGQQVTLSCSPISGHRSVSWYQQTPGQGLQFLFEYFSETQRNKGNFPGRFSGRQFSNSRSEMNVSTLELGDSALYLCASSLEGATNEKLFFGSGTQLSVL.

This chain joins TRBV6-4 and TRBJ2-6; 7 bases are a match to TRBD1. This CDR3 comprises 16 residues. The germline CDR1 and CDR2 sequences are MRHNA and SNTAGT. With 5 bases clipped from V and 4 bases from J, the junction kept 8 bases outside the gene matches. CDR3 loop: CASSPIGQAGANVLTF. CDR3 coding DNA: TGTGCCAGCAGTCCTATAGGACAGGCGGGGGCCAACGTCCTGACTTTC.